This TCR beta chain is from a study of T cells after yellow fever vaccination. Study-level findings and limits: The booster response re-showed most primary clones: approximately 97% CD4, approximately 86% CD8. Only a small proportion of the clonotypes turned up in both the CD4 and the CD8 compartments, likely arising from convergent recombination. Contamination by abundant bulk-population clonotypes could be present in FACS-sorted repertoires.

There are a few counts of this clonotype. Antigen unknown. Germline V gene sequence: CDR1 SEHNR, CDR2 FQNEAQ (reference sequence). V lost 5 bases and J 9 bases, leaving 10 bases between the germline ends. This CDR3 region has 11 residues. 5'RACE template switching generated TCR cDNA, adding a universal primer site and UMIs. MiXCR, applied by TCRdb to the 5' RACE reads, yields one record per CDR3 protein. The sample comprises 200,000 to 300,000 distinct CDR3 sequences, approximately 12% of which are singletons, and around 0.55% rests with the top ten. The chain combines TRBV7-9 with TRBJ2-5; tentatively, D is TRBD1 (6 bases). The input for sequencing was CD4+ T cells sorted from PBMCs, taken 45 days after the yellow fever booster vaccination. This sequence originates from a man aged 30 to 45 who received the YFV17D yellow fever vaccine. The CDR3 here is CASSSSGAQYF. The CDR3 region has the DNA TGTGCCAGCAGCAGCTCAGGGGCCCAGTACTTC.